This TCR beta chain was obtained from a study of blood T cells in healthy people across ages. The use of a sample-barcoded 5' primer and a J-beta primer mix characterized a second PCR of 7 to 11 cycles. TCRdb re-called the 5' RACE reads with MiXCR, one entry per CDR3 protein. This table holds hundreds of thousands of distinct CDR3 sequences, around 41% found once. Study observations and caveats: Versus aged donors, long-lived donors had higher diversity and more naive CD4+ cells. Among T cells, TCR beta diversity per million cells dropped roughly linearly as age rose.

This clonotype has only a few counts. Its antigen is not known. Per sample, a minimum of 6 million PBMCs were isolated. The authors extracted at least 6 micrograms of total RNA per sample. Trimming stripped 2 bases from V and 1 base from J, with 18 bases between. CDR1 and CDR2 from the germline V gene are SNHLY and FYNNEI. This CDR3 spans 18 amino acids. This TCR derives from an elderly man in good health. This chain links TRBV2 with TRBJ1-5; D remains ambiguous. The sample consisted of blood. The DNA for the CDR3 is TGTGCCAGCAGTGAAAGGAACCCTAGAGTTATAAGCAATCAGCCCCAGCATTTT. Translation: CASSERNPRVISNQPQHF.